This passage covers 26 T cell receptor beta chains from one sample sequenced in a study of metastatic and nonmetastatic thyroid tumors. All patients reached thyroid surgery having received no treatment beforehand. TCRdb reassembled clones from the PCR reads with MiXCR. The table shows about 35,000 clones, with 18% occurring only once. Sample: blood. These TCRs come from a male donor with papillary thyroid cancer or a benign thyroid nodule (not recorded which). Some clones in this sample may be carry-over from other donors' samples.

The rearrangement links TRBV12-3 or TRBV12-4 to TRBJ1-2; D perhaps matches TRBD1 (5 bases). This CDR3 has 14 amino acids. V was cut by 6 bases and J by 0 bases, with 11 bases left in between. CDR3 amino acids: CASRRVTANYGYTF. DNA for the CDR3: TGTGCCAGCAGGCGTGTGACAGCTAACTATGGCTACACCTTC.

The chain recombines TRBV11-2 with TRBJ2-1; D gene ambiguous. The germline V gene encodes CDR1 SGHAT and CDR2 FQNNGV. This CDR3 spans 16 amino acids. V lost 2 bases and J 0 bases, leaving 11 bases between the germline ends. CDR3 coding DNA: TGTGCCAGCAGCTTATGGGTGACATCCTCCTACAATGAGCAGTTCTTC. Protein sequence: CASSLWVTSSYNEQFF.

This clone was picked up one time. A much larger clone lies a single base off, so this may be a read error. The chain links TRBV30 to TRBJ1-1, with D hard to call. CDR3 length equals 13 residues. Germline CDR1 and CDR2: GTSNPN and SVGIG (reference sequence). CDR3 amino acids: CAWSVSPNTGAFF. The CDR3 coding sequence is TGTGCCTGGAGTGTTTCGCCGAACACTGGAGCTTTCTTT.

This clone was seen at least ten times. The sample has other DNA sequences that encode this CDR3 too. V gene TRBV3-1 combines with J gene TRBJ1-6; no firm D call. Germline CDR1 LGHDT, CDR2 YNNKEL (reference sequence). The CDR3 totals 13 residues. Trimming shortened V by 1 base and J by 10 bases, and 8 bases separated the two germline ends. CDR3 nucleotides: TGTGCCAGCAGCCAAGGGCCCAACTCACCCCTCCACTTT. Translating it yields CASSQGPNSPLHF.

This clone was recorded many times. The chain is built from TRBV6-2 or TRBV6-3 and TRBJ1-2, with TRBD1 matching 7 bases. Trimming cost V 9 bases and J 5 bases; bases outside gene matches: 6. Germline V gene lookup returns CDR1 MNHEY and CDR2 SVGEGT. The CDR3 is made up of 12 amino acids. DNA of the CDR3: TGTGCCAGTTCTTTGACAGGGTATGGCTACACCTTC. Amino acid sequence: CASSLTGYGYTF.

Many counts were recorded for this clone. CDR3 region: CSVVEGGDTGELFF. The CDR3 DNA reads as TGCAGCGTGGTCGAGGGGGGGGACACCGGGGAGCTGTTTTTT. The chain combines TRBV29-1 with TRBJ2-2; D possibly corresponds to TRBD2 (7 bases). Germline V gene sequence: CDR1 SQVTM, CDR2 ANQGSEA. V was clipped by 6 bases and J by 3 bases, with 14 bases between them. The CDR3 spans 14 residues.

This clone was detected ten times or more. The V call is TRBV7-6, the J call TRBJ1-1; D is uncertain. V lost 3 bases to trimming and J lost 0 bases, with 5 bases between them. CDR3 size: 13 residues. Germline values: CDR1 SGHVS, CDR2 FNYEAQ. Written as DNA, the CDR3 is TGTGCCAGCAGCTTCCAGATGAACACTGAAGCTTTCTTT. This gives the protein CASSFQMNTEAFF.

Many counts were recorded for this clone. This chain uses TRBV11-2 with TRBJ1-2; D unclear. This CDR3 contains 12 residues. Germline V CDR1 and CDR2: SGHAT, FQNNGV. Trimming removed 0 bases at V and 4 bases at J, with 3 bases between. The CDR3: CASSLDSYGYTF. CDR3 nucleotide sequence: TGTGCCAGCAGCTTAGATTCCTATGGCTACACCTTC.

This clone was seen ten or more times. The chain links TRBV28 to TRBJ2-1; perhaps TRBD1 as D (7 bases). CDR1 and CDR2 from the germline V gene are MDHEN and SYDVKM. This CDR3 comprises 13 residues. V lost 11 bases and J lost 5, with 16 bases in between. In nucleotides, the CDR3 is TGTGCCGGCGGGACAGAGGTCGACAATGAGCAGTTCTTC. Its translation is CAGGTEVDNEQFF.

This clone was found many times. This sequence joins TRBV5-4 and TRBJ1-2, with TRBD1 as a possible D gene (5 bases). Germline assignment: CDR1 SGHNT and CDR2 YYREEE (reference sequence). The length of the CDR3 is 15 residues. V shed 2 bases and J shed 8 bases, with 19 bases lying between them. CDR3 sequence (DNA): TGTGCCAGCAGCTTAATAACGAGGGGTCAAGGCGGCTACACCTTC. Its translation: CASSLITRGQGGYTF. The full variable domain, completed using reference TRBV5-4 and TRBJ1-2, is ETGVTQSPTHLIKTRGQQVTLRCSSQSGHNTVSWYQQALGQGPQFIFQYYREEENGRGNFPPRFSGLQFPNYSSELNVNALELDDSALYLCASSLITRGQGGYTFGSGTRLTVV.

This clone has only a few counts. J is TRBJ1-6 and V is TRBV6-1; a possible D gene is TRBD1 (5 bases). In germline, CDR1 is MNHNS, CDR2 SASEGT. There are 17 residues in the CDR3. Trimming left V 8 bases short and J 2 bases short, with 19 bases between. The CDR3 spells CASGTVRDWAYNSPLHF. For the CDR3, the DNA is TGTGCCAGCGGAACTGTCAGGGATTGGGCCTATAATTCACCCCTCCACTTT.

By its share, this clone is medium-sized. The rearrangement links TRBV12-3 or TRBV12-4 to TRBJ1-6, with 9 bases identical to TRBD1. V trimming: 6 bases; J trimming: 11 bases; junction bases outside the gene matches: 8. The CDR3 is 14 residues long. The chain's CDR3 is CASRRGQGGTPLHF. As DNA, the CDR3 is TGTGCCAGCAGACGGGGACAGGGCGGGACACCCCTCCACTTT.

This clone was detected ten times or more. The chain recombines TRBV20-1 with TRBJ2-1; weak D call: TRBD1 (7 bases). The CDR3 has 12 amino acids. CDR1 and CDR2 from the germline V gene are DFQATT and SNEGSKA (reference sequence). The CDR3 DNA reads TGCAGCCCCCAGGGGGGCGGGTGGGAGCAGTTCTTC. It specifies CSPQGGGWEQFF.

V gene TRBV12-3 or TRBV12-4 combines with J gene TRBJ2-1, with 11 bases identical to TRBD2. The trim removed 6 bases at V and 4 bases at J, leaving 5 bases unmatched. This CDR3 has 15 amino acids. The CDR3 sequence is CASSPTSGIYNEQFF. In DNA form, the CDR3 reads TGTGCCAGCAGCCCGACTAGCGGGATTTACAATGAGCAGTTCTTC.

This clone has a handful of counts. The chain couples TRBV27 to TRBJ1-1, with D maybe TRBD1 (5 bases). V was cut by 6 bases and J by 5 bases, with 10 bases left in between. The CDR3 spans 12 residues. Germline CDR1 reads MNHEY; CDR2 reads SMNVEV (reference sequence). This CDR3 is CASRGAATEAFF. The DNA of the CDR3 is TGTGCCAGCAGAGGGGCTGCGACTGAAGCTTTCTTT.

In this sample, this clone is medium-sized (0.01 to 0.1%). The rearrangement uses TRBV27 and TRBJ2-1; no definite D call. Germline-derived CDR1 and CDR2 are MNHEY and SMNVEV (reference sequence). The CDR3 runs 11 residues. V gave up 6 bases and J gave up 8 bases, with 8 bases separating them. CDR3 coding DNA: TGTGCCAGCAGGGTAGTGCATGAGCAGTTCTTC. Encoded protein: CASRVVHEQFF.

Regarding this clone: The junction shows a germline mismatch at one end, possibly a read error. V and J are TRBV7-6 and TRBJ1-3; 8 bases line up with TRBD1. This CDR3 spans 17 amino acids. Germline V gives CDR1 SGHVS, CDR2 FNYEAQ. CDR3 DNA sequence: TGTGCCAGCAGCTTACAGACAGGGGCTAGCTATGGAAACACCATATACTTT. Its protein is CASSLQTGASYGNTIYF.

By sample share, this clone is medium-sized. This rearrangement joins TRBV28 to TRBJ1-3, with 9 positions matching TRBD1. Germline CDR1 reads MDHEN; CDR2 reads SYDVKM. After removal of 4 bases from V and 6 bases from J, the junction contained 10 bases not matched to a gene. The CDR3 covers 16 residues. The CDR3 bases are TGTGCCAGCAGTTCCCGGACAGGGGATTCTCTAAACACCATATATTTT. Translation gives CASSSRTGDSLNTIYF.

The chain recombines TRBV7-9 with TRBJ2-1; no firm D call. The CDR3 spans 13 residues. V dropped 3 bases and J dropped 5 bases, with 8 bases sitting between them. The germline gives CDR1 SEHNR, CDR2 FQNEAQ (reference sequence). In nucleotides, the CDR3 is TGTGCCAGCAGCTTTAACAAGGACAATGAGCAGTTCTTC. Amino acids: CASSFNKDNEQFF. Variable domain in full (rest from reference TRBV7-9 and TRBJ2-1): DTGVSQNPRHKITKRGQNVTFRCDPISEHNRLYWYRQTLGQGPEFLTYFQNEAQLEKSRLLSDRFSAERPKGSFSTLEIQRTEQGDSAMYLCASSFNKDNEQFFGPGTRLTVL.

This clone has ten or more counts. The chain joins TRBV5-6 to TRBJ2-7; no clear D gene. Germline assignment: CDR1 SGHDT and CDR2 YYEEEE. With 1 base removed from V and 5 bases from J, the gap between germline ends came to 7 bases. There are 12 residues in the CDR3. The CDR3 here is CASSLRRNEQYF. The CDR3 bases are TGTGCCAGCAGCTTGCGAAGAAACGAGCAGTACTTC. The variable domain in full, with the rest retrieved from reference TRBV5-6 and TRBJ2-7, is DAGVTQSPTHLIKTRGQQVTLRCSPKSGHDTVSWYQQALGQGPQFIFQYYEEEERQRGNFPDRFSGHQFPNYSSELNVNALLLGDSALYLCASSLRRNEQYFGPGTRLTVT.

This clone was seen at least ten times. The J gene is TRBJ2-7, the V gene TRBV2, with 10 nucleotides matching TRBD1. Germline assignment: CDR1 SNHLY and CDR2 FYNNEI. The CDR3 sequence is 14 residues long. J lost 0 bases, V lost 9 bases, and 5 bases had no gene match. The CDR3 protein is CASEGTGASYEQYF. The DNA of the CDR3 is TGTGCCAGTGAAGGGACAGGGGCCTCCTACGAGCAGTACTTC. The full variable domain, completed using reference TRBV2 and TRBJ2-7, is EPEVTQTPSHQVTQMGQEVILRCVPISNHLYFYWYRQILGQKVEFLVSFYNNEISEKSEIFDDQFSVERPDGSNFTLKIRSTKLEDSAMYFCASEGTGASYEQYFGPGTRLTVT.

This clone appeared a few times. This chain links TRBV27 with TRBJ2-3; D is unclear. Germline CDR1 MNHEY, CDR2 SMNVEV (reference sequence). Deletions cut 4 bases from V and 7 bases from J, with 12 bases between. The CDR3 sequence is 13 residues long. Here the CDR3 reads CASSSWWEYTQYF. The CDR3 nucleotides read TGTGCCAGCAGTTCGTGGTGGGAATATACGCAGTATTTT.

A word on this clone: A much larger clone sits a single nucleotide away, making a read error possible. This chain uses TRBV20-1 with TRBJ2-4; possible D gene TRBD2, 6 bases. V was pared by 5 bases and J by 6 bases, with 14 bases between. Germline V gene sequence: CDR1 DFQATT, CDR2 SNEGSKA (reference sequence). The CDR3 extends over 13 amino acids. The CDR3 spells CSAPRDWANIQYF. The CDR3 region has the DNA TGCAGTGCTCCCCGGGACTGGGCAAACATTCAGTACTTC.

The chain has TRBV28 and TRBJ2-3; 10 nucleotides align to TRBD2. Trimming cost V 6 bases and J 10 bases; bases outside gene matches: 7. Looked up from germline, CDR1 is MDHEN and CDR2 is SYDVKM. The CDR3 sequence is 13 residues long. The CDR3 spells CASSSGLANAQYF. The CDR3 DNA is TGTGCCAGCAGCTCGGGACTAGCGAACGCGCAGTATTTT.

This clone was detected only a few times. The chain links TRBV6-1 to TRBJ2-3, with 8 bases fitting TRBD2. This CDR3 has 14 residues. Germline V lookup: CDR1 MNHNS, CDR2 SASEGT. Trimming cost V 5 bases and J 3 bases; bases outside gene matches: 4. CDR3 coding DNA: TGTGCCAGCAGTCCCGGACTAGCAACAGATACGCAGTATTTT. It encodes CASSPGLATDTQYF.

This clone was recorded at least ten times. This chain links TRBV5-1 with TRBJ1-5; a possible D gene is TRBD1 (6 bases). Germline V gives CDR1 SGHRS, CDR2 YFSETQ. Deletions cut 0 bases from V and 1 base from J, with 17 bases between. This CDR3 has 18 amino acids. The CDR3 bases are TGCGCCAGCAGCTTGGACCGGACAGCGAAGAGGAGCAATCAGCCCCAGCATTTT. Its protein product is CASSLDRTAKRSNQPQHF.